The present TCR beta chain was sequenced within a study of blood T cells in healthy people across ages. A second PCR, run for about 7 to 11 cycles, used a sample-barcoded 5' primer plus a J-beta primer mix. TCRdb re-derived calls from the 5' RACE reads in MiXCR, one entry per CDR3 protein. The sample carries approximately 810,000 distinct CDR3 sequences, 36% recorded once. This clonotype was seen ten or more times. Its target is not known. The ends were cut back, 3 bases at V and 2 bases at J, with 8 bases in the middle. The CDR3 is made up of 14 amino acids. Study-wide findings and caveats: In the absence of known donor CMV status, changes in expanded clonotypes were possibly confounded.

The sequenced sample was blood. The chain employs TRBV12-3 or TRBV12-4 and TRBJ2-1, with D maybe TRBD2 (5 bases). The origin of this receptor is a man aged 18 to 30 in good health. For the CDR3, the DNA is TGTGCCAGCAGTTTCCGGGATCCCTACAATGAGCAGTTCTTC. Translating gives CASSFRDPYNEQFF.